This TCR beta chain originates from a study of beta chain features in type 1 diabetes. This clone was seen a few times. All of the isolated RNA was reverse transcribed, so expressed TCRB transcripts were sequenced. Here immunoSEQ multiplex PCR was the method, and the copy in TCRdb shows in-frame clones only, minus some. There are more than 140,000 clones in the sample; approximately 9.8% occur only once, and less than 0.85% lies in the top ten. Germline values: CDR1 SGHNT, CDR2 YYREEE (reference sequence). Trimming removed 0 bases at V and 6 bases at J, with 14 bases between. The CDR3 loop spans 15 amino acids.

The J gene is TRBJ2-3, the V gene TRBV5-4; maybe TRBD2 (5 bases). The receptor comes from a woman in her forties in good health. The sequencing sample was made of central memory CD4+ T cells from blood. This CDR3 is CASSLADYLLDTQYF. CDR3 coding DNA: TGTGCCAGCAGCTTGGCCGACTACCTCCTTGATACGCAGTATTTT.